These T cell receptor beta chains were read from a single sample in a study of T cell responses to AZD1222 COVID-19 vaccine. The table came from immunoSEQ multiplex PCR; TCRdb's copy has only in-frame clones and leaves some out. The sample consists of more than 100,000 clones, roughly 90% of them appearing once. This specimen consisted of peripheral blood, obtained on day 0 of AZD1222 vaccination. All receptors derive from an adult in good health. Each CDR3 is given with its conserved first and last residue. Fields, in order: D gene, J gene, V gene, CDR3 length, clone size, CDR3 DNA, CDR3 protein. D genes are given only for firm matches. Some rows have no size entry. The others give once, few or many, or a class for an expanded clone.

d_gene: -; j_gene: TRBJ2-5; v_gene: TRBV20-1; len: 11; abundance: -; CDR3nt: TGCAGTGCTCCCTTGACAGGCTCTGCTTACTTC; CDR3aa: CSAPLTGSAYF
d_gene: -; j_gene: TRBJ1-6; v_gene: TRBV11-2; len: 15; abundance: -; CDR3nt: TGTGCCAGCAGCTGGACCGATAACTATAATTCACCCCTCCACTTT; CDR3aa: CASSWTDNYNSPLHF
d_gene: -; j_gene: TRBJ1-1; v_gene: TRBV19; len: 12; abundance: -; CDR3nt: TGTGCCAGTAGTATAATGGGCAGAGGAGCTTTCTTT; CDR3aa: CASSIMGRGAFF
d_gene: -; j_gene: TRBJ1-5; v_gene: TRBV19; len: 15; abundance: once; CDR3nt: TGTGCCAGTAGTATAAACCCCCAGGGCAATCAGCCCCAGCATTTT; CDR3aa: CASSINPQGNQPQHF
d_gene: -; j_gene: TRBJ2-5; v_gene: TRBV11-1; len: 15; abundance: -; CDR3nt: TGTGCCAGCAGCTCCTTTCCCCGGTCGGAGGAGACCCAGTACTTC; CDR3aa: CASSSFPRSEETQYF
d_gene: -; j_gene: TRBJ1-2; v_gene: TRBV7-6; len: 18; abundance: -; CDR3nt: TGTGCCAGCAGCTTAGTGTGGGAAGGAGGGACCCATAACTATGGCTACACCTTC; CDR3aa: CASSLVWEGGTHNYGYTF
d_gene: TRBD1; j_gene: TRBJ1-1; v_gene: TRBV5-6; len: 15; abundance: -; CDR3nt: TGTGCCAGCAGCTTGGTGGACAGGGCGGGCACTGAAGCTTTCTTT; CDR3aa: CASSLVDRAGTEAFF
d_gene: TRBD2; j_gene: TRBJ2-1; v_gene: TRBV7-3; len: 15; abundance: -; CDR3nt: TGTGCCAGCAGCTTAGGGGCGGGAGGTATCAATGAGCAGTTCTTC; CDR3aa: CASSLGAGGINEQFF
d_gene: -; j_gene: TRBJ2-1; v_gene: TRBV19; len: 11; abundance: -; CDR3nt: TGTGCCAGTAGTCATGGGCGCTCTAAGTTCTTC; CDR3aa: CASSHGRSKFF
d_gene: -; j_gene: TRBJ1-2; v_gene: TRBV18; len: 13; abundance: -; CDR3nt: TGTGCCAGCTCACCAGGGGGAGCTCGGGGCTACACCTTC; CDR3aa: CASSPGGARGYTF
d_gene: TRBD1; j_gene: TRBJ1-1; v_gene: TRBV7-3; len: 16; abundance: -; CDR3nt: TGTGCCAGCAGCCTCGGGCCAGGGGGAAAGAACACTGAAGCTTTCTTT; CDR3aa: CASSLGPGGKNTEAFF
d_gene: TRBD2; j_gene: TRBJ2-1; v_gene: TRBV6-7; len: 20; abundance: -; CDR3nt: TGTGCCAGCAGTTATTGGACTAGCGGAGGGGGGATTGGCTCCTACAATGAGCAGTTCTTC; CDR3aa: CASSYWTSGGGIGSYNEQFF
d_gene: -; j_gene: TRBJ1-6; v_gene: TRBV19; len: 13; abundance: -; CDR3nt: TGTGCCAGTACCCCGGGACAAATAGGACCCCTCCACTTT; CDR3aa: CASTPGQIGPLHF
d_gene: -; j_gene: TRBJ2-7; v_gene: TRBV28; len: 12; abundance: -; CDR3nt: TGTGCCAGCAGGCCGAGCTCCTACGAGCAGTACTTC; CDR3aa: CASRPSSYEQYF
d_gene: -; j_gene: TRBJ1-2; v_gene: TRBV20-1; len: 11; abundance: -; CDR3nt: TGCAGTGCTAGAACCCCCTATGGCTACACCTTC; CDR3aa: CSARTPYGYTF
d_gene: -; j_gene: TRBJ1-4; v_gene: TRBV20-1; len: 11; abundance: -; CDR3nt: TGCAGTGCTAGAGTTGGGGTTAAGGTGTTTTTT; CDR3aa: CSARVGVKVFF
d_gene: -; j_gene: TRBJ2-2; v_gene: TRBV21-1; len: 15; abundance: -; CDR3nt: TGTGCCAGCAGCACGAAGACAGGGAACACCGGGGAGCTGTTTTTT; CDR3aa: CASSTKTGNTGELFF
d_gene: -; j_gene: TRBJ2-1; v_gene: TRBV11-2; len: 15; abundance: -; CDR3nt: TGTGCCAGCAGCCACCCGGCTACCCCTAAAAATGAGCAGTTCTTC; CDR3aa: CASSHPATPKNEQFF
d_gene: -; j_gene: TRBJ1-4; v_gene: TRBV4-1; len: 16; abundance: -; CDR3nt: TGCGCCAGCAGCCACCGGGGAGGTAGCACTAATGAAAAACTGTTTTTT; CDR3aa: CASSHRGGSTNEKLFF
d_gene: TRBD1; j_gene: TRBJ1-2; v_gene: TRBV19; len: 13; abundance: medium-sized; CDR3nt: TGTGCCAGTAGTATGGGGACAGCCTATGGCTACACCTTC; CDR3aa: CASSMGTAYGYTF
d_gene: -; j_gene: TRBJ2-1; v_gene: TRBV27; len: 14; abundance: -; CDR3nt: TGTGCCCGGCCTGGGCAACCCACCTACAATGAGCAGTTCTTC; CDR3aa: CARPGQPTYNEQFF
d_gene: -; j_gene: TRBJ1-3; v_gene: TRBV19; len: 14; abundance: -; CDR3nt: TGTGCCAGTAGTATTTATGGCTCTGGAAACACCATATATTTT; CDR3aa: CASSIYGSGNTIYF
d_gene: -; j_gene: TRBJ1-1; v_gene: TRBV19; len: 15; abundance: -; CDR3nt: TGTGCCAGTAGTATCGGTGGGGCCTTGAACACTGAAGCTTTCTTT; CDR3aa: CASSIGGALNTEAFF
d_gene: -; j_gene: TRBJ1-1; v_gene: TRBV11-2; len: 13; abundance: -; CDR3nt: TGTGCCAGCGGCGTGGAGGAGTACACTGAAGCTTTCTTT; CDR3aa: CASGVEEYTEAFF
d_gene: TRBD1; j_gene: TRBJ2-1; v_gene: TRBV12-3/TRBV12-4; len: 13; abundance: -; CDR3nt: TGTGCCAGCAGTTTCGGACAGGGCGATGAGCAGTTCTTC; CDR3aa: CASSFGQGDEQFF
d_gene: -; j_gene: TRBJ2-5; v_gene: TRBV28; len: 15; abundance: -; CDR3nt: TGTGCCAGCAGGTCACCGACTCTGTTGACAGAGACCCAGTACTTC; CDR3aa: CASRSPTLLTETQYF
d_gene: -; j_gene: TRBJ1-1; v_gene: TRBV5-6; len: 14; abundance: -; CDR3nt: TGTGCCAGCAGCTCAGGGATGAGACCCACTGAAGCTTTCTTT; CDR3aa: CASSSGMRPTEAFF
d_gene: -; j_gene: TRBJ1-1; v_gene: TRBV7-6; len: 16; abundance: -; CDR3nt: TGTGCCAGCAGCCCAGCCTTCGCCAGGTTGAACGGTGAAGCTTTCTTT; CDR3aa: CASSPAFARLNGEAFF
d_gene: -; j_gene: TRBJ1-5; v_gene: TRBV4-2; len: 15; abundance: -; CDR3nt: TGTGCCAGCAGCCAAGATAGTTCGAGGGCTCAGCCCCAGCATTTT; CDR3aa: CASSQDSSRAQPQHF
d_gene: TRBD1; j_gene: TRBJ2-2; v_gene: TRBV27; len: 15; abundance: -; CDR3nt: TGTGCCAGCAGACCGGGACAGGGGTTTCCGGGGGAGCTGTTTTTT; CDR3aa: CASRPGQGFPGELFF
d_gene: TRBD1; j_gene: TRBJ1-3; v_gene: TRBV28; len: 15; abundance: -; CDR3nt: TGTGCCAGCAAAACCGGGACAGCCGTCGGAAACACCATATATTTT; CDR3aa: CASKTGTAVGNTIYF
d_gene: TRBD1; j_gene: TRBJ1-3; v_gene: TRBV7-3; len: 15; abundance: -; CDR3nt: TGTGCCAGCAGCCGTGACAGGGGGCAAGGAAACACCATATATTTT; CDR3aa: CASSRDRGQGNTIYF
d_gene: -; j_gene: TRBJ2-7; v_gene: TRBV5-1; len: 12; abundance: -; CDR3nt: TGCGCCAGCAGCTTGGACAGGCACGAGCAGTACTTC; CDR3aa: CASSLDRHEQYF
d_gene: -; j_gene: TRBJ1-1; v_gene: TRBV24-1; len: 14; abundance: -; CDR3nt: TGTGCCACCAGTGACAGAAGAGGGAACACTGAAGCTTTCTTT; CDR3aa: CATSDRRGNTEAFF
d_gene: -; j_gene: TRBJ2-3; v_gene: TRBV11-1; len: 12; abundance: -; CDR3nt: TGTGCCAGCAGCCCAACTAGAGATACGCAGTATTTT; CDR3aa: CASSPTRDTQYF
d_gene: -; j_gene: TRBJ1-1; v_gene: TRBV5-5; len: 14; abundance: -; CDR3nt: TGTGCCAGCAGCGCCCGCCAGGGAACCACTGAAGCTTTCTTT; CDR3aa: CASSARQGTTEAFF
d_gene: -; j_gene: TRBJ2-1; v_gene: TRBV29-1; len: 14; abundance: -; CDR3nt: TGCAGCGTTGAAGATCTTCGCTCCTACAATGAGCAGTTCTTC; CDR3aa: CSVEDLRSYNEQFF
d_gene: -; j_gene: TRBJ1-3; v_gene: TRBV7-6; len: 16; abundance: once; CDR3nt: TGTGCCAGCAGCTCAGGGACATTTCGCTCTGGAAACACCATATATTTT; CDR3aa: CASSSGTFRSGNTIYF
d_gene: TRBD1; j_gene: TRBJ1-5; v_gene: TRBV10-3; len: 16; abundance: -; CDR3nt: TGTGCCATCAAACCGGGACAGGGGGCCGGAGATCAGCCCCAGCATTTT; CDR3aa: CAIKPGQGAGDQPQHF
d_gene: TRBD1; j_gene: TRBJ1-2; v_gene: TRBV29-1; len: 13; abundance: -; CDR3nt: TGCAGCGTTGATGGGGGACAGGCTTATGGCTACACCTTC; CDR3aa: CSVDGGQAYGYTF
d_gene: TRBD2; j_gene: TRBJ2-1; v_gene: TRBV28; len: 15; abundance: -; CDR3nt: TGTGCCAGCAGTACCGGGACTAGCGGCAACAATGAGCAGTTCTTC; CDR3aa: CASSTGTSGNNEQFF
d_gene: TRBD2; j_gene: TRBJ2-1; v_gene: TRBV7-3; len: 15; abundance: -; CDR3nt: TGTGCCAGCAGCCCCGCGGCGGGAGTGTACAATGAGCAGTTCTTC; CDR3aa: CASSPAAGVYNEQFF
d_gene: -; j_gene: TRBJ2-1; v_gene: TRBV14; len: 16; abundance: -; CDR3nt: TGTGCCAGCAGCCAAGTTGCCCGAAGCTCCTACAATGAGCAGTTCTTC; CDR3aa: CASSQVARSSYNEQFF
d_gene: -; j_gene: TRBJ2-1; v_gene: TRBV18; len: 14; abundance: -; CDR3nt: TGTGCCAGCTCACCAGGCGAATCCTACAATGAGCAGTTCTTC; CDR3aa: CASSPGESYNEQFF
d_gene: TRBD2; j_gene: TRBJ2-5; v_gene: TRBV6-5; len: 15; abundance: -; CDR3nt: TGTGCCAGCACTCCGGGACTAGCGGGGTCTAAGACCCAGTACTTC; CDR3aa: CASTPGLAGSKTQYF
d_gene: -; j_gene: TRBJ2-3; v_gene: TRBV7-9; len: 15; abundance: -; CDR3nt: TGTGCCAGCAGCTTAGTAGCGGCCCGCACAGATACGCAGTATTTT; CDR3aa: CASSLVAARTDTQYF
d_gene: -; j_gene: TRBJ1-2; v_gene: TRBV3-1/TRBV3-2; len: 14; abundance: -; CDR3nt: TGTGCCAGCAGCCCTAGTCGATTTGGGGTGGGCTACACCTTC; CDR3aa: CASSPSRFGVGYTF
d_gene: TRBD2; j_gene: TRBJ2-3; v_gene: TRBV10-3; len: 14; abundance: -; CDR3nt: TGTGCCATCAGTGGAGGGACTAGCCCAGATACGCAGTATTTT; CDR3aa: CAISGGTSPDTQYF
d_gene: -; j_gene: TRBJ2-7; v_gene: TRBV10-2; len: 14; abundance: -; CDR3nt: TGCGCCAGCAGTGAGAGGACGGGGAACTACGAGCAGTACTTC; CDR3aa: CASSERTGNYEQYF
d_gene: -; j_gene: TRBJ1-5; v_gene: TRBV6-6; len: 12; abundance: -; CDR3nt: TGTGCCAGCAGGCGCCAAGATCAGCCCCAGCATTTT; CDR3aa: CASRRQDQPQHF
d_gene: TRBD1; j_gene: TRBJ1-1; v_gene: TRBV12-3/TRBV12-4; len: 11; abundance: -; CDR3nt: TGTGCCAGCGCGGGGACAGAAAAAGCTTTCTTT; CDR3aa: CASAGTEKAFF
d_gene: TRBD1; j_gene: TRBJ1-5; v_gene: TRBV7-2; len: 18; abundance: once; CDR3nt: TGTGCCAGCAGCTTATCGGGACAGGGGTTGAATAGCAATCAGCCCCAGCATTTT; CDR3aa: CASSLSGQGLNSNQPQHF
d_gene: TRBD1; j_gene: TRBJ2-7; v_gene: TRBV7-2; len: 16; abundance: -; CDR3nt: TGTGCCAGCAGCTTAGGTGGACAGGGGTCCGGGGACGAGCAGTACTTC; CDR3aa: CASSLGGQGSGDEQYF
d_gene: -; j_gene: TRBJ1-5; v_gene: TRBV28; len: 17; abundance: -; CDR3nt: TGTGCCAGCAGTTCCCCCGGGGCCGCCTATAGCAATCAGCCCCAGCATTTT; CDR3aa: CASSSPGAAYSNQPQHF
d_gene: TRBD1; j_gene: TRBJ2-4; v_gene: TRBV3-1/TRBV3-2; len: 19; abundance: -; CDR3nt: TGTGCCAGCAGCCCTGGACAGGTTCGAGCTACGATAGCCAAAAACATTCAGTACTTC; CDR3aa: CASSPGQVRATIAKNIQYF
d_gene: TRBD1; j_gene: TRBJ1-1; v_gene: TRBV5-5; len: 15; abundance: -; CDR3nt: TGTGCCAGCAGCTGGGACAGCTTCATGAACACTGAAGCTTTCTTT; CDR3aa: CASSWDSFMNTEAFF
d_gene: TRBD1; j_gene: TRBJ1-5; v_gene: TRBV15; len: 15; abundance: -; CDR3nt: TGTGCCACCAGCAGGGGGACAGGGGGCGATCAGCCCCAGCATTTT; CDR3aa: CATSRGTGGDQPQHF